The 28 T cell receptor beta chains reported below all come from one sample, sequenced in a study of human T cells and chemical hapten exposure. MiXCR, applied by TCRdb to the RACE reads, yields one record per CDR3 protein. Of some 250,000 distinct CDR3 sequences listed, approximately 8% are singletons. Described time point: pre-sensitization, week 0. Specified treatment: therapeutic diphenylcyclopropenone sensitization with weekly scalp DPC. The starting material was whole blood, obtained in connection with sensitization to the hapten diphenylcyclopropenone (DPC). These receptors were taken from a man aged 18 to 30 with alopecia areata. Some clones in this sample may be carry-over from other donors' samples.

This clonotype turned up a few times. The chain carries TRBV9 and TRBJ2-7; TRBD1 agrees at 11 bases. After removal of 3 bases from V and 2 bases from J, the junction contained 7 bases not matched to a gene. The CDR3 sequence is 16 residues long. CDR1 is SGDLS, CDR2 YYNGEE, per germline. The CDR3 DNA follows: TGTGCCAGCAGCGCGCCGGACAGGGGGCCCCCCTACGAGCAGTACTTC. Its translation is CASSAPDRGPPYEQYF. Together with reference TRBV9 and TRBJ2-7, the CDR3 gives the full variable domain: DSGVTQTPKHLITATGQRVTLRCSPRSGDLSVYWYQQSLDQGLQFLIQYYNGEERAKGNILERFSAQQFPDLHSELNLSSLELGDSALYFCASSAPDRGPPYEQYFGPGTRLTVT.

The genes are TRBV28 and TRBJ2-3; 11 bases line up with TRBD2. The V segment lost 3 bases and the J segment 3 bases; nucleotides outside the gene matches: 8. Germline assignment: CDR1 MDHEN and CDR2 SYDVKM. The CDR3 length is 17 residues. The CDR3 region has the DNA TGTGCCAGCAGTTTGGGGCGACTAGCGGGGTGGACAGATACGCAGTATTTT. This codes for CASSLGRLAGWTDTQYF.

This clonotype was seen ten or more times. The V gene is TRBV6-6, the J gene TRBJ2-7, with D possibly TRBD2 on 5 matching bases. V lost 8 bases to trimming and J lost 7 bases, with 12 bases between them. There are 11 residues in the CDR3. Germline V gene data show CDR1 as MNHNY and CDR2 as SVGAGI (reference sequence). CDR3 bases: TGTGCCAGCCGGGGTGCGACAGAGCAGTACTTC. Translating gives CASRGATEQYF.

This clonotype was counted many times. The rearrangement uses TRBV5-8 and TRBJ2-3, with D unresolved. Trimming pared 4 bases from V and 2 bases from J, leaving 11 bases between. The CDR3 runs to 14 residues. Germline values: CDR1 SGHTS, CDR2 YDEGEE. The CDR3 here is CASSTGFNTDTQYF. CDR3 bases: TGTGCCAGCAGCACCGGCTTTAACACAGATACGCAGTATTTT.

The V call is TRBV6-2 or TRBV6-3, the J call TRBJ2-1, with D unresolved. Deletions cut 8 bases from V and 5 bases from J, with 19 bases between. Germline CDR1 is MNHEY and CDR2 is SVGEGT. CDR3 length: 15 amino acids. In nucleotides, the CDR3 is TGTGCCAGCCAATTTTTAACAGTTGGCCACAATGAGCAGTTCTTC. It encodes CASQFLTVGHNEQFF.

This clonotype was counted at least ten times. The CDR3 is CASSLRANYGYTF. In nucleotides, the CDR3 is TGTGCCAGCAGTTTAAGGGCTAACTATGGCTACACCTTC. The chain joins TRBV28 to TRBJ1-2; D is uncertain. This CDR3 is built from 13 residues. Trimming took 2 bases from V and 0 from J, leaving 4 bases between them. Germline CDR1 MDHEN, CDR2 SYDVKM.

This clonotype has ten or more counts. The V and J genes are TRBV7-9 and TRBJ1-6; D unresolved. The CDR3 spans 13 residues. Trimming took 4 bases from V and 7 from J, leaving 8 bases between them. The germline CDR1 and CDR2 sequences are SEHNR and FQNEAQ (reference sequence). CDR3 DNA: TGTGCCAGCAGCTCGGGCTCAAATTCACCCCTCCACTTT. It codes for CASSSGSNSPLHF.

This clonotype was counted many times. V gene TRBV25-1 combines with J gene TRBJ1-3; D is unclear. Trimming cost V 0 bases and J 4 bases, with 1 base left between them. Germline V gene sequence: CDR1 MGHDK, CDR2 SYGVNS. The CDR3 spans 12 residues. CDR3 protein: CASSEYGNTIYF. The CDR3 nucleotides read TGTGCCAGCAGTGAATACGGAAACACCATATATTTT.

Many counts were recorded for this clonotype. CDR3 loop: CSVRTGAISTGELFF. The DNA for the CDR3 is TGCAGCGTTAGGACAGGGGCCATATCAACCGGGGAGCTGTTTTTT. The rearrangement uses TRBV29-1 and TRBJ2-2; 9 positions agree with TRBD1. CDR1 SQVTM and CDR2 ANQGSEA come from the germline V gene. After removal of 5 bases from V and 5 bases from J, the junction contained 9 bases not matched to a gene. The CDR3 contains 15 residues.

Ten or more counts support this clonotype. The rearrangement links TRBV29-1 to TRBJ2-5; D unclear. V shed 3 bases and J shed 0 bases, with 5 bases lying between them. CDR3 length: 12 amino acids. Germline V CDR1 and CDR2: SQVTM, ANQGSEA. DNA for the CDR3: TGCAGCGTTGACAGAAACCAAGAGACCCAGTACTTC. Its protein is CSVDRNQETQYF.

This clonotype was counted only a few times. This sequence joins TRBV5-1 and TRBJ2-4; D is tentatively TRBD1 or TRBD2 (5 bases each). CDR3 length equals 13 residues. Germline CDR1 and CDR2: SGHRS and YFSETQ. V lost 5 bases and J 5 bases, leaving 11 bases between the germline ends. The CDR3 here is CASSSGAQNIQYF. DNA for the CDR3: TGCGCCAGCAGTTCCGGGGCCCAAAACATTCAGTACTTC.

The chain is built from TRBV3-1 and TRBJ2-1; 7 bases fit TRBD2. The CDR3 loop spans 15 amino acids. V dropped 0 bases and J dropped 4; count of bases not matched to a gene: 3. The germline V gene has CDR1 LGHDT and CDR2 YNNKEL (reference sequence). The CDR3 nucleotides are TGTGCCAGCAGCCAAGAGGGAGGGCGATACAATGAGCAGTTCTTC. This gives the protein CASSQEGGRYNEQFF.

This clonotype was seen only a few times. The rearrangement links TRBV14 to TRBJ1-6; perhaps TRBD1 as D (5 bases). The CDR3 is made up of 15 amino acids. V was shortened by 3 bases and J by 3 bases, with 9 bases between the two germline ends. From germline, CDR1 is SGHDN and CDR2 FVKESK. The CDR3 region has the DNA TGTGCCAGCAGCCAGGCAGGGAACTATAATTCACCCCTCCACTTT. It yields the protein CASSQAGNYNSPLHF.

CDR3 region: CASSRTDLYGYTF. In DNA form, the CDR3 reads TGTGCCAGCAGCCGGACAGACCTCTATGGCTACACCTTC. The rearrangement uses TRBV14 and TRBJ1-2; D perhaps matches TRBD1 (6 bases). The CDR3 has 13 residues. V was shortened by 4 bases and J by 4 bases, with 10 bases between the two germline ends. Germline CDR1 reads SGHDN; CDR2 reads FVKESK.

This clonotype showed up many times. This chain joins TRBV5-1 and TRBJ2-1; D may be TRBD1 or TRBD2 (6 bases each). The V and J ends lost 4 bases and 6 bases respectively, with 8 bases between them. The CDR3 length is 12 residues. Germline V CDR1 and CDR2: SGHRS, YFSETQ. CDR3 region: CASSEGGNEQFF. The DNA for the CDR3 is TGCGCCAGCAGCGAGGGGGGCAATGAGCAGTTCTTC.

J is TRBJ2-7 and V is TRBV4-2; D may be TRBD2 (5 bases). CDR3 length equals 12 residues. Germline assignment: CDR1 LGHNA and CDR2 YNFKEQ. V lost 1 base and J lost 5, with 6 bases in between. CDR3 DNA sequence: TGTGCCAGCAGCCAAGTCGGGGACGAGCAGTACTTC. It translates to CASSQVGDEQYF.

CDR3 sequence reads: CSARDRGNQPQHF. The CDR3 DNA is TGCAGTGCTAGAGACAGGGGTAATCAGCCCCAGCATTTT. The chain couples TRBV20-1 to TRBJ1-5, with a weak D call TRBD1 (6 bases). Germline V gene data show CDR1 as DFQATT and CDR2 as SNEGSKA (reference sequence). This CDR3 has 13 amino acids. Trimming removed 0 bases at V and 4 bases at J, with 7 bases between.

The table lists this clonotype with a few counts. The chain links TRBV29-1 to TRBJ1-5; TRBD1 might be the D (5 bases). V lost 5 bases and J lost 2, with 16 bases in between. The CDR3 sequence is 15 residues long. Germline values: CDR1 SQVTM, CDR2 ANQGSEA. The CDR3 spells CSVREGIAGNQPQHF. CDR3 DNA: TGCAGCGTTAGGGAGGGGATTGCCGGCAATCAGCCCCAGCATTTT. Together with reference TRBV29-1 and TRBJ1-5, the CDR3 gives the full variable domain: SAVISQKPSRDICQRGTSLTIQCQVDSQVTMMFWYRQQPGQSLTLIATANQGSEATYESGFVIDKFPISRPNLTFSTLTVSNMSPEDSSIYLCSVREGIAGNQPQHFGDGTRLSIL.

The sample holds a few counts of this clonotype. V and J are TRBV18 and TRBJ2-3; D not resolved. The CDR3 contains 17 residues. Trimming cost V 3 bases and J 2 bases, with 18 bases left between them. From germline, CDR1 is KGHSH and CDR2 LQKENI. CDR3 coding DNA: TGTGCCAGCTCACCCCCCTCATTGGCCACCCTCACAGATACGCAGTATTTT. It codes for CASSPPSLATLTDTQYF.

This chain joins TRBV19 and TRBJ2-3; TRBD1 aligns across 8 bases. This CDR3 has 14 residues. Germline-derived CDR1 and CDR2 are LNHDA and SQIVND (reference sequence). Losses at the gene ends were 8 bases for V and 6 bases for J; bases not matched to a gene: 10. The CDR3 spells CASGDRRFVDTQYF. The CDR3 region has the DNA TGTGCCAGTGGGGACAGGAGGTTCGTGGATACGCAGTATTTT.

The chain combines TRBV19 with TRBJ1-2; tentative D call: TRBD1 (6 bases). V lost 7 bases, J lost 3 bases, and 15 bases lay in between. Germline assignment: CDR1 LNHDA and CDR2 SQIVND (reference sequence). CDR3 length: 14 residues. DNA for the CDR3: TGTGCCAGTACCGACAGGAATAGATACTATGGCTACACCTTC. Protein: CASTDRNRYYGYTF.

This clonotype came up many times. V usage is TRBV15 and J usage is TRBJ1-5, with a tentative D call TRBD1 (5 bases). With 0 bases removed from V and 0 bases from J, the gap between germline ends came to 15 bases. The CDR3 extends over 18 amino acids. Germline CDR1 is LNHNV and CDR2 is YYDKDF (reference sequence). The CDR3 region has the DNA TGTGCCACCAGCAGAGATCCGGGACGGATCATTAGCAATCAGCCCCAGCATTTT. Its protein is CATSRDPGRIISNQPQHF.

The rearrangement uses TRBV7-2 and TRBJ2-7, with D hard to call. V lost 2 bases and J lost 0, with 11 bases in between. Germline V lookup: CDR1 SGHTA, CDR2 FQGNSA. CDR3 length: 15 amino acids. The CDR3 loop is CASSLTIASSYEQYV. In DNA, the CDR3 is TGTGCCAGCAGCTTAACAATAGCTAGCTCCTACGAGCAGTACGTC.

This clonotype appeared a few times. V usage is TRBV28 and J usage is TRBJ2-7, with 9 bases fitting TRBD1. Germline CDR1 is MDHEN and CDR2 is SYDVKM. The CDR3 runs to 14 residues. J was trimmed by 1 base and V by 11 bases; bases with no gene match: 9. CDR3 sequence (DNA): TGTGCCCCCGGGGCGGGGACAGGGTCCTACGAGCAGTACGTC. It specifies CAPGAGTGSYEQYV.

The chain joins TRBV4-1 to TRBJ1-2; D not certain. V lost 0 bases to trimming and J lost 4 bases, with 12 bases between them. Germline loops: CDR1 MGHRA, CDR2 YSYEKL. CDR3 length: 15 amino acids. This chain's CDR3 is CASSQERGKAYGYTF. CDR3 sequence (DNA): TGCGCCAGCAGCCAAGAACGGGGAAAGGCCTATGGCTACACCTTC.

This clonotype was observed once. V gene TRBV2 combines with J gene TRBJ1-2, with 9 bases that match TRBD1. Germline lookup yields CDR1 SNHLY and CDR2 FYNNEI. This CDR3 contains 15 residues. J was trimmed by 1 base and V by 2 bases; bases with no gene match: 2. In DNA, the CDR3 is TGTGCCAGCAGTGAATTGGACAGGGGTAACTATGGCTACACCTTC. It codes for CASSELDRGNYGYTF.

This clonotype was counted only a few times. V and J are TRBV28 and TRBJ2-1; TRBD2 matches 11 bases. The trim removed 6 bases at V and 7 bases at J, leaving 11 bases unmatched. Germline V gives CDR1 MDHEN, CDR2 SYDVKM. This CDR3 has 16 residues. CDR3 residues: CASSSYSGGAWNEQFF. Written as DNA, the CDR3 is TGTGCCAGCAGCTCCTATAGCGGGGGGGCTTGGAATGAGCAGTTCTTC.

This chain uses TRBV29-1 with TRBJ2-7; 7 nucleotides align to TRBD1. This CDR3 is built from 13 residues. V shed 5 bases, J shed 0 bases, and the junction held 4 bases outside the gene matches. The germline gives CDR1 SQVTM, CDR2 ANQGSEA. The CDR3 spells CSVLTGNSYEQYF. The CDR3 bases are TGCAGCGTTCTGACAGGGAACTCCTACGAGCAGTACTTC.